Given below is one T cell receptor (beta chain) in context. The CDR3 has 13 residues. Germline lookup yields CDR1 GTSNPN and CDR2 SVGIG (reference sequence). The V end was cut by 3 bases, the J end by 9 bases, with 12 bases between. This sample is drawn from a study of blood T cell repertoires in COVID-19. Study-wide context: PBMCs, B-cell-depleted T cells, or T cells were the source of the cDNA or gDNA that made up the material.

In the authors' methods: Amplification with reference gene primers provided the estimates of nucleated cell counts. Only in-frame clones appear in the TCRdb table, and some are missing; sequencing was by immunoSEQ multiplex PCR. V and J calls and clone size are those listed in that table; D and trimming were worked out from the DNA. The profile shows 290,000 or so clones, approximately 86% of them singletons. The source material was PBMCs or T cells enriched from blood (not recorded which). The chain links TRBV30 to TRBJ1-6, with no clear D. The TCR originated in a young woman who had recovered from COVID-19. CDR3 sequence: CAWSAGSRSPLHF. CDR3 nucleotide sequence: TGTGCCTGGAGCGCAGGTTCGCGTTCACCCCTCCACTTT. The full variable domain, completed using reference TRBV30 and TRBJ1-6, is SQTIHQWPATLVQPVGSPLSLECTVEGTSNPNLYWYRQAAGRGLQLLFYSVGIGQISSEVPQNLSASRPQDRQFILSSKKLLLSDSGFYLCAWSAGSRSPLHFGNGTRLTVT.